The T cell receptor (beta chain) described here comes from a study of T-cell memory formation after mild COVID-19. For the study at large: Largely, the TCR clusters proved donor specific.

The CDR3 loop spans 13 amino acids. The germline V gene encodes CDR1 LNHDA and CDR2 SQIVND (reference sequence). Trimming took off 3 bases at V and 2 bases at J, with 4 bases between the two ends. Whole-study results and caveats: Among contracting clones, CD4+ were mainly CM/EM and CD8+ enriched in EMRA. Clonal second-wave expansions that peaked on day 37 had unconfirmed SARS-CoV-2 specificity. CD4+ bias marked clones expanding day 15 to 37, unlike balanced contracting clones.

To note about this clonotype: Its antigen is still unknown.

A single record per CDR3 protein comes from TCRdb applying MiXCR to the 5' RACE reads. The sample has about 160,000 distinct CDR3 sequences, roughly 31% seen once. The sample taken for sequencing was PBMCs or a T cell subset sorted from them (not recorded which). This TCR was sampled from an adult woman who had mild COVID-19 (a few samples of this study predate the infection). Cell type and time point are not known. The gene calls are TRBV19 and TRBJ2-2, with D hard to call. In DNA, the CDR3 is TGTGCCAGTAGTATCCTCAACACCGGGGAGCTGTTTTTT. Translated: CASSILNTGELFF.